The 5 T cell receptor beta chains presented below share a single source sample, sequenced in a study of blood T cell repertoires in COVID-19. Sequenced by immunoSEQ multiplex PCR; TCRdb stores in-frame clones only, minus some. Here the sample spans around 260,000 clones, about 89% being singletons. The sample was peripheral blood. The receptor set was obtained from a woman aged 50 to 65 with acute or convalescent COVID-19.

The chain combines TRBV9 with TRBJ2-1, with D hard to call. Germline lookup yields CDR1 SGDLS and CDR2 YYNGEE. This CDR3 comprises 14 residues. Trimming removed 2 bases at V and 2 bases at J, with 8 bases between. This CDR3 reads CASSVESAYNEQFF. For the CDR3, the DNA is TGTGCCAGCAGCGTGGAGTCGGCCTACAATGAGCAGTTCTTC.

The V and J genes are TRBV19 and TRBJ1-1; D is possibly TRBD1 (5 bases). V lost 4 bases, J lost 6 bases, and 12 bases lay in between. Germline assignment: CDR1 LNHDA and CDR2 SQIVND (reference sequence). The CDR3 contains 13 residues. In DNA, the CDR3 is TGTGCCAGTAGTAAGCAGGGTGGGGCTGAAGCTTTCTTT. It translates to CASSKQGGAEAFF.

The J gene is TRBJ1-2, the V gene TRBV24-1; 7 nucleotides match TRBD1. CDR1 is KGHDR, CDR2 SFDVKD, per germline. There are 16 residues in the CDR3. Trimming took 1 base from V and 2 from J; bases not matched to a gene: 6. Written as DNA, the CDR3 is TGTGCCACCAGTGATTTTAGCTCGGGACAGAACTATGGCTACACCTTC. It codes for CATSDFSSGQNYGYTF.

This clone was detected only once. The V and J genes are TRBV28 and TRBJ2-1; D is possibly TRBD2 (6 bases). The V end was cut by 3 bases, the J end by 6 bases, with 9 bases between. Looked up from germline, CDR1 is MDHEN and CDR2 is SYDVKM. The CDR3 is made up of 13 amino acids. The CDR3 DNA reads TGTGCCAGCAGTTTGGCGGGGTCCAATGAGCAGTTCTTC. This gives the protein CASSLAGSNEQFF. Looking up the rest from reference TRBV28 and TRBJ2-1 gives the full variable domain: DVKVTQSSRYLVKRTGEKVFLECVQDMDHENMFWYRQDPGLGLRLIYFSYDVKMKEKGDIPEGYSVSREKKERFSLILESASTNQTSMYLCASSLAGSNEQFFGPGTRLTVL.

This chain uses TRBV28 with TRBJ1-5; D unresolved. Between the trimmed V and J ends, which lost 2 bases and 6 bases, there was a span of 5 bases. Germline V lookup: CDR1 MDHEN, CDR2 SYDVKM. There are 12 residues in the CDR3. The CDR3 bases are TGTGCCAGCAGTTTAAATCTTCAGCCCCAGCATTTT. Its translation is CASSLNLQPQHF.